The present TCR beta chain was sequenced within a study of regulatory T cells in long-lasting Graves disease. Study as a whole: Antithyroid drugs had been taken by newly diagnosed Graves' patients for under 3 months.

Germline lookup yields CDR1 PRHDT and CDR2 FYEKMQ (reference sequence). The length of the CDR3 is 15 residues. With 5 bases clipped from V and 5 bases from J, the junction kept 5 bases outside the gene matches. Sequencing libraries for TCR beta were prepared with iRepertoire HTBI primers and Arm-PCR of CDR3 regions. TCRdb re-analysed the multiplex PCR reads in MiXCR, keeping a single row per CDR3 protein. This repertoire shows around 360,000 distinct CDR3 sequences, about a sixth found once; its top ten account for 20%. Stated time point: newly diagnosed GD, antithyroid drugs for less than 3 months. The TCR library used RNA extracted from PBMCs. This clonotype was counted a few times. Separately, the same data were catalogued under a study of T cells in Graves' hyperthyroidism and ophthalmopathy. As reported in that work: The HTBI set primed first-round TCR CDR3 RT-PCR.

Specimen: peripheral blood mononuclear cells (PBMCs), collected at new diagnosis, from a patient treated with antithyroid drugs. The V call is TRBV13, the J call TRBJ2-2; 10 nucleotides align to TRBD2. The sequence came from a woman aged 18-29 years with Graves disease. The CDR3 DNA is TGTGCCAGCAGCCCATCTAGCGGGAGTACCGGGGAGCTGTTTTTT. This sequence encodes CASSPSSGSTGELFF.